One and the same sample provided the 23 T cell receptor beta chains below, sequenced in a study of STAT3 mutations in large granular lymphocyte leukemia. Using immunoSEQ multiplex PCR, the repertoire was profiled, and TCRdb retains in-frame clones only, with some absent. The data contain 5,400 or so clones, 46% of them seen just once; the ten biggest clones take up approximately 58%. These TCRs are of unknown antigen specificity. Study-wide results and caveats: Every T-cell large granular lymphocyte leukemia patient had at least one immunodominant TCR beta clonotype.

The sample consisted of peripheral blood mononuclear cells. These TCRs come from a woman in her 70s with T-cell large granular lymphocyte leukemia. Some clones in this sample may be carry-over from other donors' samples.

This clone was picked up a small number of times. The rearrangement links TRBV9 to TRBJ1-2; a weak D match, TRBD1 (5 bases). With 3 bases removed from V and 5 bases from J, the gap between germline ends came to 14 bases. Germline V lookup: CDR1 SGDLS, CDR2 YYNGEE. The CDR3 is made up of 14 amino acids. The CDR3 region is CASSAHGGTYGYTF. The CDR3 region has the DNA TGTGCCAGCAGCGCCCACGGTGGGACGTATGGCTACACCTTC.

This CDR3 is CASSPWDSNTGELFF. CDR3 sequence (DNA): TGTGCCAGCAGCCCATGGGACTCCAACACCGGGGAGCTGTTTTTT. This chain joins TRBV7-2 and TRBJ2-2, with D possibly matching TRBD2 (6 bases). Trimming removed 5 bases from V and 2 bases from J, with 12 bases in between. The CDR3 spans 15 residues. Per the germline V gene, CDR1 is SGHTA and CDR2 is FQGNSA.

The rearrangement links TRBV6-5 to TRBJ2-6; 7 bases fit TRBD1. Unmatched junction bases numbered 4, after V lost 4 bases and J lost 4 bases. CDR1 is MNHEY and CDR2 is SVGAGI in the germline V gene. This CDR3 is 15 amino acids long. This CDR3 is CASSFGTAGANVLTF. Written as DNA, the CDR3 is TGTGCCAGCAGTTTCGGGACAGCCGGGGCCAACGTCCTGACTTTC.

This clone was detected only a few times. V usage is TRBV29-1 and J usage is TRBJ1-2; D is possibly TRBD1 (6 bases). Germline V gene lookup returns CDR1 SQVTM and CDR2 ANQGSEA. The length of the CDR3 is 13 residues. Trimming shortened V by 4 bases and J by 6 bases, and 15 bases separated the two germline ends. CDR3 sequence: CSVAKGDVDGYTF. In DNA form, the CDR3 reads TGCAGCGTTGCTAAGGGGGATGTGGATGGCTACACCTTC.

This CDR3 reads CASSEDDRAYEQYF. The CDR3 DNA is TGTGCCAGCAGCGAGGACGACAGGGCCTACGAGCAGTACTTC. The chain uses TRBV9 and TRBJ2-7, with 7 bases matching TRBD1. The germline V gene encodes CDR1 SGDLS and CDR2 YYNGEE. The ends lost 3 bases at V and 2 bases at J; junction bases unmatched: 5. There are 14 residues in the CDR3.

This sequence joins TRBV18 and TRBJ2-7; D remains unclear. Germline V gene data show CDR1 as KGHSH and CDR2 as LQKENI. This CDR3 region has 14 residues. The V end was cut by 1 base, the J end by 3 bases, with 10 bases between. DNA of the CDR3: TGTGCCAGCTCACCACGGACGGATCGCTACGAGCAGTACTTC. Its protein is CASSPRTDRYEQYF.

The chain recombines TRBV19 with TRBJ2-3, with D hard to call. Trimming removed 3 bases from V and 4 bases from J, with 14 bases in between. The germline CDR1 and CDR2 sequences are LNHDA and SQIVND (reference sequence). CDR3 length equals 15 residues. The CDR3 nucleotides read TGTGCCAGTAGTATGGGTCAGAGACCGCCAGATACGCAGTATTTT. This translates into CASSMGQRPPDTQYF.

In its sample, this clone was seen a few times. The chain links TRBV6-5 to TRBJ2-7; tentatively, D is TRBD1 (6 bases). The CDR3 extends over 12 amino acids. CDR1 is MNHEY and CDR2 is SVGAGI in the germline V gene. V lost 10 bases and J lost 0, with 10 bases in between. The CDR3 coding sequence is TGTGCCACCCGAGGGGGCTCCTACGAGCAGTACTTC. This encodes CATRGGSYEQYF.

This clone came up a few times. This chain joins TRBV27 and TRBJ1-5; no definite D call. From germline, CDR1 is MNHEY and CDR2 SMNVEV (reference sequence). The germline V and J ends were trimmed by 2 bases and 3 bases, with 11 bases remaining between them. The CDR3 has 15 residues. The CDR3 coding sequence is TGTGCCAGCAGTTTAGAGACAAACTCCAATCAGCCCCAGCATTTT. It is translated as CASSLETNSNQPQHF.

Only a few counts were recorded for this clone. The rearrangement uses TRBV18 and TRBJ2-1; 7 bases match TRBD2. The CDR3 contains 17 residues. V lost 2 bases and J lost 0; bases outside the gene matches: 7. The germline gives CDR1 KGHSH, CDR2 LQKENI. CDR3 DNA sequence: TGTGCCAGCTCACCAACCAGCGGGGTTAGCTCCTACAATGAGCAGTTCTTC. Translated, it gives CASSPTSGVSSYNEQFF.

This chain joins TRBV18 and TRBJ2-1; D is undetermined. CDR1 and CDR2 (germline): KGHSH, LQKENI. The CDR3 covers 13 residues. The V and J ends lost 2 bases and 5 bases respectively, with 7 bases between them. The chain's CDR3 is CASSPGVHNEQFF. The CDR3 bases are TGTGCCAGCTCACCAGGGGTTCACAATGAGCAGTTCTTC.

This rearrangement joins TRBV28 to TRBJ2-7, with TRBD2 identical over 9 bases. CDR3 length equals 14 residues. Germline V gene sequence: CDR1 MDHEN, CDR2 SYDVKM. V shed 7 bases and J 1 base; nucleotides not matched to a gene: 5. CDR3 in DNA: TGTGCCAGCACTAGCGGGAAACATTCCTACGAGCAGTACTTC. Amino acid sequence: CASTSGKHSYEQYF.

The genes are TRBV5-5 and TRBJ1-2; 7 bases line up with TRBD1. The J segment lost 2 bases and the V segment lost 4 bases, leaving 11 bases of the junction unmatched. In germline, CDR1 is SGHKS, CDR2 YYEKEE (reference sequence). The CDR3 spans 16 residues. The CDR3 is CASSPGTALSNYGYTF. For the CDR3, the DNA is TGTGCCAGCAGCCCGGGGACAGCTCTCTCAAACTATGGCTACACCTTC.

This clone was counted between two and nine times. The genes are TRBV19 and TRBJ2-6, with D perhaps matching TRBD1 (6 bases). V shed 3 bases and J shed 4 bases, with 13 bases lying between them. Germline V lookup: CDR1 LNHDA, CDR2 SQIVND (reference sequence). This CDR3 spans 16 amino acids. The CDR3 reads CASSMAGVSGANVLTF. As DNA, the CDR3 is TGTGCCAGTAGTATGGCAGGGGTCTCCGGGGCCAACGTCCTGACTTTC. Full variable domain (remainder filled in from reference TRBV19 and TRBJ2-6): DGGITQSPKYLFRKEGQNVTLSCEQNLNHDAMYWYRQDPGQGLRLIYYSQIVNDFQKGDIAEGYSVSREKKESFPLTVTSAQKNPTAFYLCASSMAGVSGANVLTFGAGSRLTVL.

The V call is TRBV30, the J call TRBJ2-7, with 9 bases fitting TRBD1. CDR1 is GTSNPN, CDR2 SVGIG, per germline (reference sequence). The length of the CDR3 is 13 residues. CDR3 nucleotides: TGTGCATTCGACAGGGGGTTGACCTACGAGCAGTACTTC. Protein product: CAFDRGLTYEQYF.

This clone was counted a few times. This chain uses TRBV5-6 with TRBJ1-5; D remains ambiguous. Trimming removed 3 bases from V and 7 bases from J, with 11 bases in between. This CDR3 has 13 residues. Per germline, CDR1 SGHDT and CDR2 YYEEEE. DNA for the CDR3: TGTGCCAGCAGCTCCGGTCGGGGACAGCCCCAGCATTTT. Its translation is CASSSGRGQPQHF.

This clone was counted only a few times. The J gene is TRBJ2-1, the V gene TRBV27; D remains ambiguous. V shed 6 bases and J shed 3 bases, with 6 bases lying between them. Germline CDR1 MNHEY, CDR2 SMNVEV (reference sequence). This CDR3 contains 12 residues. The CDR3: CASRGCYNEQFF. The CDR3 DNA reads as TGTGCCAGCAGGGGCTGCTACAATGAGCAGTTCTTC.

The chain combines TRBV30 with TRBJ2-7, with D hard to call. With 2 bases removed from V and 3 bases from J, the gap between germline ends came to 5 bases. From germline, CDR1 is GTSNPN and CDR2 SVGIG (reference sequence). This CDR3 spans 11 amino acids. CDR3 protein: CAWSTNYEQYF. CDR3 nucleotides: TGTGCCTGGAGTACTAACTACGAGCAGTACTTC.

This chain uses TRBV18 with TRBJ2-1; D might be TRBD1 (6 bases). The germline V gene encodes CDR1 KGHSH and CDR2 LQKENI. Between the trimmed V and J ends, which lost 3 bases and 8 bases, there was a span of 17 bases. CDR3 length: 15 amino acids. In DNA form, the CDR3 reads TGTGCCAGCTCACCGAGGGCAGGGGCTCGAGATGAGCAGTTCTTC. This codes for CASSPRAGARDEQFF.

The chain joins TRBV5-1 to TRBJ2-5, with 9 bases that match TRBD2. The ends lost 4 bases at V and 5 bases at J; junction bases unmatched: 9. The germline gives CDR1 SGHRS, CDR2 YFSETQ. The CDR3 loop spans 15 amino acids. CDR3 in amino acids: CASSTGLAGGETQYF. In nucleotides, the CDR3 is TGCGCCAGCAGCACGGGACTAGCAGGGGGGGAGACCCAGTACTTC.

The gene calls are TRBV18 and TRBJ1-2, with a weak D call TRBD1 (6 bases). The CDR3 spans 15 residues. Germline CDR1 KGHSH, CDR2 LQKENI. V was clipped by 3 bases and J by 6 bases, with 17 bases between them. This CDR3 is CASSPNWGAEDGYTF. In DNA form, the CDR3 reads TGTGCCAGCTCACCCAATTGGGGGGCGGAAGATGGCTACACCTTC.

This rearrangement joins TRBV5-1 to TRBJ2-1; 9 bases agree with TRBD1. Germline CDR1 reads SGHRS; CDR2 reads YFSETQ. CDR3 size: 15 residues. Trimming took 2 bases from V and 3 from J; bases not matched to a gene: 3. Here the CDR3 DNA reads TGCGCCAGCAGCTTCCGGGACAGGGTCTACAATGAGCAGTTCTTC. Translation: CASSFRDRVYNEQFF.

The chain recombines TRBV5-4 with TRBJ2-7; 13 positions match TRBD2. J lost 1 base, V lost 7 bases, and 17 bases had no gene match. The CDR3 has 19 amino acids. Germline-derived CDR1 and CDR2 are SGHNT and YYREEE (reference sequence). DNA of the CDR3: TGTGCCAGCCGCATTTTGGACGGACTAGCGGGAGATTCGTCCTACGAGCAGTACTTC. Its translation is CASRILDGLAGDSSYEQYF.